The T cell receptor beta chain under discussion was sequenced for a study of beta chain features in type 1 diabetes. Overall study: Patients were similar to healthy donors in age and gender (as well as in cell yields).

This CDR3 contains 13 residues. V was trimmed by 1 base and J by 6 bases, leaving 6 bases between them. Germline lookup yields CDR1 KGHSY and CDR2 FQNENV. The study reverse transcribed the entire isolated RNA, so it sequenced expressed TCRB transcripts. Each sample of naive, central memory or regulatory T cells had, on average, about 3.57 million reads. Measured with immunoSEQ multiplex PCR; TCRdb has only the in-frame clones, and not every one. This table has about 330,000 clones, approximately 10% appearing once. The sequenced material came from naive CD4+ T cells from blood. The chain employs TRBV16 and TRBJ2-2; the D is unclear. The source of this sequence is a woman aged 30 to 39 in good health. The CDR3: CASSQYIAGELFF. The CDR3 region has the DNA TGTGCCAGCAGCCAATACATTGCCGGGGAGCTGTTTTTT.